This T cell receptor beta chain originates from a study of T-cell reconstitution after alpha-beta-depleted transplantation in children. Unique molecular identifiers were incorporated when the TCRbeta library was constructed. TCRdb analysed the PCR reads with MiXCR anew, one entry per CDR3 protein. This repertoire shows 540,000 or so distinct CDR3 sequences, about 21% found once; its top ten account for roughly an eighth. This clonotype was counted a few times. Antigen unknown. Study results and limitations: It was surviving recipient T cells and thymic progenitors that gave some patients high TCRbeta diversity at day 60.

This clonotype was sampled from a boy less than two years old who had a stem cell transplant for acute myeloid leukemia, so the T cells may come from the graft donor. The input for sequencing was PBMCs, mostly from graft donor cells, taken 360 days after TCRalphabeta/CD19-depleted stem cell transplant.

The CDR3 region is CASSPIDIPFSTDTQYF. CDR3 in DNA: TGTGCCAGCAGCCCTATAGACATACCCTTTTCCACAGATACGCAGTATTTT. The rearrangement uses TRBV7-2 and TRBJ2-3; the D is unclear. Deletions cut 5 bases from V and 2 bases from J, with 20 bases between. The CDR3 consists of 17 residues. Germline V gene data show CDR1 as SGHTA and CDR2 as FQGNSA. The full variable domain, its missing parts supplied by reference TRBV7-2 and TRBJ2-3, is GAGVSQSPSNKVTEKGKDVELRCDPISGHTALYWYRQSLGQGLEFLIYFQGNSAPDKSGLPSDRFSAERTGGSVSTLTIQRTQQEDSAVYLCASSPIDIPFSTDTQYFGPGTRLTVL.